One sample yielded the 16 T cell receptor beta chains listed below, sequenced in a study of long-term antiretroviral therapy in people with HIV. Survey-level resolution applied to immunoSEQ assay v3.0. Profiled with immunoSEQ multiplex PCR; TCRdb holds only in-frame clones, not every one. This sample carries around 25,000 clones, 85% to 90% of them seen once, and the ten largest clones take roughly 3.5%. The sequencing here drew on unsorted PBMCs, taken 1.9 years after starting antiretroviral therapy. These receptors all stem from a woman aged 25 to 39 with HIV.

This clone was found once. The rearrangement uses TRBV30 and TRBJ1-2; 9 bases are shared with TRBD1. V gave up 5 bases and J gave up 8 bases; unmatched junction bases: 12. Germline lookup yields CDR1 GTSNPN and CDR2 SVGIG (reference sequence). The CDR3 loop spans 14 amino acids. The CDR3 protein is CAWATSGQGVGYTF. In nucleotides, the CDR3 is TGTGCCTGGGCTACCTCGGGACAGGGCGTGGGCTACACCTTC. Complete variable domain (other parts from reference TRBV30 and TRBJ1-2): SQTIHQWPATLVQPVGSPLSLECTVEGTSNPNLYWYRQAAGRGLQLLFYSVGIGQISSEVPQNLSASRPQDRQFILSSKKLLLSDSGFYLCAWATSGQGVGYTFGSGTRLTVV.

V is TRBV11-2 and J is TRBJ1-3, with TRBD1 matching 11 bases. This CDR3 contains 16 residues. Germline values: CDR1 SGHAT, CDR2 FQNNGV. With V trimmed by 5 bases and J by 3 bases, 6 bases remained unmatched. The CDR3 DNA is TGTGCCAGCAGCCCGGACAGGGGGCTTGGTGGAAACACCATATATTTT. It is translated as CASSPDRGLGGNTIYF.

The chain joins TRBV10-3 to TRBJ1-2, with D maybe TRBD1 (5 bases). This CDR3 spans 14 amino acids. The germline V gene encodes CDR1 ENHRY and CDR2 SYGVKD. V was trimmed by 3 bases and J by 4 bases, leaving 12 bases between them. The CDR3: CAISDSGTVYGYTF. The CDR3 region has the DNA TGTGCCATCAGTGATTCCGGGACGGTCTATGGCTACACCTTC.

The chain couples TRBV9 to TRBJ1-4; 7 positions match TRBD1. From germline, CDR1 is SGDLS and CDR2 YYNGEE. This CDR3 is 16 amino acids long. J was trimmed by 3 bases and V by 0 bases; bases with no gene match: 5. CDR3 DNA: TGTGCCAGCAGCGTAGACAGGGGCGAAGCTAATGAAAAACTGTTTTTT. Translation: CASSVDRGEANEKLFF.

A note on this clone: The same CDR3 arises from other DNA sequences in this sample as well. The rearrangement joins TRBV6-1 to TRBJ2-3, with 10 bases fitting TRBD2. Germline values: CDR1 MNHNS, CDR2 SASEGT. J gave up 2 bases and V 6 bases, and 5 bases lay outside the gene matches. CDR3 length: 15 residues. CDR3 nucleotides: TGTGCCAGCAGGGGTCTAGCGGGGGTCACAGATACGCAGTATTTT. It codes for CASRGLAGVTDTQYF.

The rearrangement joins TRBV4-1 to TRBJ2-1; no definite D call. This CDR3 is 10 amino acids long. V lost 4 bases and J lost 7, with 2 bases in between. The V gene's germline CDR1 is MGHRA and CDR2 YSYEKL. CDR3 DNA: TGCGCCAGCAGCCGTAATGAGCAGTTCTTC. Protein: CASSRNEQFF.

The rearrangement joins TRBV27 to TRBJ2-3; D not resolved. Germline CDR1 reads MNHEY; CDR2 reads SMNVEV (reference sequence). V lost 7 bases and J lost 2, with 10 bases in between. The CDR3 has 13 residues. As DNA, the CDR3 is TGTGCCAGCATCCCTACGAACACAGATACGCAGTATTTT. It encodes CASIPTNTDTQYF.

This chain uses TRBV18 with TRBJ2-3; D is ambiguous. Germline CDR1 and CDR2: KGHSH and LQKENI. Trimming took off 3 bases at V and 0 bases at J, with 7 bases between the two ends. The CDR3 loop spans 14 amino acids. The CDR3 is CASSPPSSTDTQYF. CDR3 sequence (DNA): TGTGCCAGCTCACCCCCCTCTAGCACAGATACGCAGTATTTT.

V and J are TRBV27 and TRBJ2-7, with a possible D match to TRBD1 (5 bases). This CDR3 has 14 residues. In germline, CDR1 is MNHEY, CDR2 SMNVEV (reference sequence). The ends were cut back, 6 bases at V and 1 base at J, with 13 bases in the middle. CDR3: CASSRVSLSYEQYF. Written as DNA, the CDR3 is TGTGCCAGCAGCAGGGTTTCTTTATCCTACGAGCAGTACTTC.

V usage is TRBV9 and J usage is TRBJ2-3; possibly TRBD1 or TRBD2 for D (5 bases each). Germline lookup yields CDR1 SGDLS and CDR2 YYNGEE. This CDR3 comprises 13 residues. V gave up 3 bases and J gave up 4 bases, with 9 bases separating them. Written as DNA, the CDR3 is TGTGCCAGCAGCGACGGGGCGGCAGATACGCAGTATTTT. Translated, it gives CASSDGAADTQYF.

The chain uses TRBV11-2 and TRBJ2-3; 16 nucleotides align to TRBD2. CDR3 size: 17 residues. Germline loops: CDR1 SGHAT, CDR2 FQNNGV. J was trimmed by 7 bases and V by 3 bases; bases with no gene match: 7. CDR3 loop: CASSFGTSGGEHNTQYF. In nucleotides, the CDR3 is TGTGCCAGCAGCTTCGGGACTAGCGGGGGGGAACACAATACGCAGTATTTT.

The count of this clone is one. The V gene is TRBV5-5, the J gene TRBJ2-1, with D tentatively TRBD1 (5 bases). CDR1 is SGHKS, CDR2 YYEKEE, per germline (reference sequence). V gave up 4 bases and J gave up 13 bases, with 18 bases separating them. This CDR3 is built from 13 residues. CDR3 nucleotides: TGTGCCAGCAGCGCGAACCTAGGACACAGACAGTTCTTC. It codes for CASSANLGHRQFF.

The CDR3 loop reads CASSWMFYRVAAEAFF. The DNA of the CDR3 is TGTGCCAGTAGTTGGATGTTTTACAGGGTAGCCGCTGAAGCTTTCTTT. The chain is built from TRBV19 and TRBJ1-1, with D possibly TRBD1 on 6 matching bases. V lost 5 bases and J 6 bases, leaving 22 bases between the germline ends. CDR3 length equals 16 residues. Germline CDR1 LNHDA, CDR2 SQIVND (reference sequence). The full variable domain, rest sourced from reference TRBV19 and TRBJ1-1, is DGGITQSPKYLFRKEGQNVTLSCEQNLNHDAMYWYRQDPGQGLRLIYYSQIVNDFQKGDIAEGYSVSREKKESFPLTVTSAQKNPTAFYLCASSWMFYRVAAEAFFGQGTRLTVV.

The chain combines TRBV6-6 with TRBJ2-6; the match to TRBD1 covers 8 bases. After removal of 6 bases from V and 3 bases from J, the junction contained 4 bases not matched to a gene. This CDR3 region has 15 residues. In germline, CDR1 is MNHNY, CDR2 SVGAGI (reference sequence). CDR3 residues: CASRTGGFGANVLTF. CDR3 nucleotide sequence: TGTGCCAGCAGAACAGGGGGGTTTGGGGCCAACGTCCTGACTTTC.

J is TRBJ1-5 and V is TRBV1; no DNA check was done on the table's D call, TRBD1. TRBV1 is an annotated pseudogene. This CDR3 region has 21 residues. The CDR3 sequence: CTSSQADPDRGRKSAHQPQHF. In DNA, the CDR3 is TGCACCAGCAGCCAGGCCGATCCGGACAGAGGACGTAAGTCAGCCCATCAGCCCCAGCATTTT.

J is TRBJ2-1 and V is TRBV9; D gene ambiguous. The CDR3 runs to 12 residues. CDR1 is SGDLS, CDR2 YYNGEE, per germline. Trimming removed 3 bases at V and 5 bases at J, with 6 bases between. CDR3 nucleotide sequence: TGTGCCAGCAGCGCCCTCAACAATGAGCAGTTCTTC. Its protein is CASSALNNEQFF.